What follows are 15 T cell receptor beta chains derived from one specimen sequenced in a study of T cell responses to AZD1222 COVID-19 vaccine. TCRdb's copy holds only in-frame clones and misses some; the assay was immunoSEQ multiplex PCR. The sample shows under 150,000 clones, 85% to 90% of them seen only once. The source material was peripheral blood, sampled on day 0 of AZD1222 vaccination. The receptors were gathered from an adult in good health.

The CDR3 coding sequence is TGTGCCAGCAGTTACACCACCGGGACGGGAGGAGGTACTGAAGCTTTCTTT. It codes for CASSYTTGTGGGTEAFF. This chain connects TRBV6-2 or TRBV6-3 to TRBJ1-1; tentatively, D is TRBD1 (5 bases). Looked up from germline, CDR1 is MNHEY and CDR2 is SVGEGT. The CDR3 is 17 residues long. The V end was cut by 2 bases, the J end by 5 bases, with 21 bases between.

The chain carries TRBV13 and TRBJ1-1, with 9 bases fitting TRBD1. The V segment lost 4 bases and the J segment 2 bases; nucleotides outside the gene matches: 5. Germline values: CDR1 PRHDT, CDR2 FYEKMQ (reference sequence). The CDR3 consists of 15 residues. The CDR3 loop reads CASSSGTGTNTEAFF. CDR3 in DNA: TGTGCCAGCAGCTCCGGGACAGGGACAAACACTGAAGCTTTCTTT.

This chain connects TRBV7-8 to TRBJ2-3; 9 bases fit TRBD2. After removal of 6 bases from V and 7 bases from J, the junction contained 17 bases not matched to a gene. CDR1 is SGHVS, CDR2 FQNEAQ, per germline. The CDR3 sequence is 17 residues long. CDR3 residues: CASSLNVGTSTPHTQYF. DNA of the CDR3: TGTGCCAGCAGTCTGAACGTTGGGACTAGCACCCCACATACGCAGTATTTT.

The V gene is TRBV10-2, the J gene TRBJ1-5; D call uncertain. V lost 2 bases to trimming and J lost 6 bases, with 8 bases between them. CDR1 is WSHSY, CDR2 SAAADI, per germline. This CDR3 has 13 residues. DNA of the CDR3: TGCGCCAGCAGTGAGGGGTCAGGTCAGCCCCAGCATTTT. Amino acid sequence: CASSEGSGQPQHF.

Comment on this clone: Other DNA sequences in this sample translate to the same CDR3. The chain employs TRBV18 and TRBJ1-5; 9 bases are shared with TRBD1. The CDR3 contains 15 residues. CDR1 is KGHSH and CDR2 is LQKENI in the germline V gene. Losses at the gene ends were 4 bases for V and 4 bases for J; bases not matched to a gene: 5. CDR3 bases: TGTGCCAGCTCACTCACCGGGACAGGGAATCAGCCCCAGCATTTT. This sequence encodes CASSLTGTGNQPQHF.

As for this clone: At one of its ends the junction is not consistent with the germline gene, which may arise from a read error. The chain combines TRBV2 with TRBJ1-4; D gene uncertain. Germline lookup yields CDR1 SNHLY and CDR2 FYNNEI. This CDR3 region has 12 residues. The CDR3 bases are TGTGTCAGCAGTGAAAATAATGAAAAACTGTTTTTT. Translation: CVSSENNEKLFF.

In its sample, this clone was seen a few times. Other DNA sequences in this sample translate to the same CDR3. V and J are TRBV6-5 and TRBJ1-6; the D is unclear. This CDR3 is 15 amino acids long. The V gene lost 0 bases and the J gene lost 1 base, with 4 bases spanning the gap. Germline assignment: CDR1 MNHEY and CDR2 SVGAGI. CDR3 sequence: CASSYSASYNSPLHF. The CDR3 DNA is TGTGCCAGCAGTTACTCGGCGTCCTATAATTCACCCCTCCACTTT.

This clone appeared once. CDR3 sequence (DNA): TGTGCCAGCAGCACCCAGACTAGCGGAACGCAGTATTTT. Its protein product is CASSTQTSGTQYF. J is TRBJ2-3 and V is TRBV11-3; 9 bases align to TRBD2. The trim removed 5 bases at V and 9 bases at J, leaving 6 bases unmatched. The CDR3 spans 13 residues. CDR1 and CDR2 from the germline V gene are SGHNT and YENEEA.

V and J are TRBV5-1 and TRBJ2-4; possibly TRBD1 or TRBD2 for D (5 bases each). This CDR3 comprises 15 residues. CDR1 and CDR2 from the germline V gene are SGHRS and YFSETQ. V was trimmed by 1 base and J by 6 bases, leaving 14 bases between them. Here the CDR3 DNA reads TGCGCCAGCAGCTTGCGGGCGGGTGGGGGAAACATTCAGTACTTC. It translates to CASSLRAGGGNIQYF.

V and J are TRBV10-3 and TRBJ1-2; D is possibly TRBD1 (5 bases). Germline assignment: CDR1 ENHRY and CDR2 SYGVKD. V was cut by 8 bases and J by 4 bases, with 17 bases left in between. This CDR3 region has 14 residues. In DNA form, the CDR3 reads TGTGCCATCTCCGAGGGGAGGGGTCCCTATGGCTACACCTTC. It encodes CAISEGRGPYGYTF.

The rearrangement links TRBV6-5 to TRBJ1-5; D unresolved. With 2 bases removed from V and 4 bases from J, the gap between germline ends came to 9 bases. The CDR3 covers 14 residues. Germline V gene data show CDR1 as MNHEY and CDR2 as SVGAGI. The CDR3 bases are TGTGCCAGCAGTTACGGAGGCCCAAATCAGCCCCAGCATTTT. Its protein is CASSYGGPNQPQHF.

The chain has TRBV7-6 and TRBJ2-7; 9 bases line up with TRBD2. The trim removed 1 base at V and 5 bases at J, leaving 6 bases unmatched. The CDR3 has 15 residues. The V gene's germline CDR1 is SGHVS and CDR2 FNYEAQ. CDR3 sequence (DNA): TGTGCCAGCAGCTTAGATAGCGGGAGATGGAACGAGCAGTACTTC. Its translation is CASSLDSGRWNEQYF. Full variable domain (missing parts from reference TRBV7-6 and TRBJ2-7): GAGVSQSPRYKVTKRGQDVALRCDPISGHVSLYWYRQALGQGPEFLTYFNYEAQQDKSGLPNDRFSAERPEGSISTLTIQRTEQRDSAMYRCASSLDSGRWNEQYFGPGTRLTVT.

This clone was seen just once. The CDR3 spells CATSRGPGLNYGYTF. The CDR3 DNA reads as TGTGCCACCAGCAGAGGTCCGGGCCTCAACTATGGCTACACCTTC. The chain uses TRBV15 and TRBJ1-2; D is undetermined. The CDR3 has 15 residues. Germline loops: CDR1 LNHNV, CDR2 YYDKDF (reference sequence). The V gene lost 1 base and the J gene lost 2 bases, with 11 bases spanning the gap.

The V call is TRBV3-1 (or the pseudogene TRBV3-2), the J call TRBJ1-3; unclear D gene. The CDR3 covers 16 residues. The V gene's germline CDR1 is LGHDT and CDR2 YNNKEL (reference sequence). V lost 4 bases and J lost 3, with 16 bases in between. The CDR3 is CASSPTTRNIGNTIYF. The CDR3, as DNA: TGTGCCAGCAGCCCCACTACCAGGAACATTGGAAACACCATATATTTT.

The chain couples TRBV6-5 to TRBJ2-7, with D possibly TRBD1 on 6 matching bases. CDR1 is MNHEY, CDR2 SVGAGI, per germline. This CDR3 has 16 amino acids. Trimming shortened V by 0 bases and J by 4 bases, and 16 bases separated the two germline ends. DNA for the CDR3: TGTGCCAGCAGTTACTCGATACAGGGAAGCAAGTACGAGCAGTACTTC. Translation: CASSYSIQGSKYEQYF.